The present TCR beta chain was sequenced within a study of shared clonotypes between healthy human individuals. Overall study context: The donor pool was made up of a couple of women and three men aged 18 to 49.

Investigators divided CD4+ cells into CD45RA+ naive and CD45RA-negative memory subsets. In this sample, this clone turned up many times. DNA at 200 ng, about 30,000 T cell genomes, went into sorted-subset replicate PCRs. In the authors' methods: ImmunoSEQ supplied junction-only sequences lacking quality scores, so filtering was different. This table comes from immunoSEQ multiplex PCR, and its TCRdb copy is limited to in-frame clones, with some not included. Clone size and V and J calls were adopted from that table, with D and trimming inferred from the DNA. The sample comprises 950,000 to 1,100,000 clones, 78% of which are singletons, and 0.55% to 0.7% rests with the top ten. Germline V gene lookup returns CDR1 SGHTA and CDR2 FQGNSA. Between the trimmed V and J ends, which lost 2 bases and 5 bases, there was a span of 18 bases. The CDR3 extends over 16 amino acids.

The chain joins TRBV7-2 to TRBJ2-5; no definite D call. Material: memory CD4+ T cells from PBMCs. The sample's subset: CD45RA-negative fraction. The receptor was derived from a young man in good health. Some clones in this sample may be carry-over from other donors' samples. Here the CDR3 reads CASSLNRRSAVETQYF. CDR3 coding DNA: TGTGCCAGCAGCTTAAATCGACGGAGCGCGGTTGAGACCCAGTACTTC.